The clone carrying this T cell receptor beta chain was observed a single time. Its specificity is not known. Trimming shortened V by 2 bases and J by 2 bases, and 16 bases separated the two germline ends. Looked up from germline, CDR1 is SGHTA and CDR2 is FQGNSA. The CDR3 is 18 amino acids. These data are taken from a study of cytomegalovirus exposure and HLA in healthy donors. General study points: The study listed roughly 150 cytomegalovirus-associated TCR beta chains. Presence/absence analyses treated sequencing depth as roughly uniform across donors. According to an earlier analysis, most TCR beta V segments yielded productive rearrangements about 90% or about 30% of the time.

PCR amplification relied on 60 Vbeta primers (plus 13 Jbeta primers). TCRdb's table, derived via immunoSEQ multiplex PCR, lists solely in-frame clones and lacks some. The repertoire holds over 85,000 clones, with around three quarters as singletons. The clonotype was recovered from a man aged 40-49 years in good health and CMV-seronegative. This sequence joins TRBV7-2 and TRBJ2-6; possibly TRBD1 for D (5 bases). Sequencing used PBMCs. CDR3 region: CASSLRTLDSPGANVLTF. The CDR3 nucleotides read TGTGCCAGCAGCTTACGGACACTGGATTCCCCTGGGGCCAACGTCCTGACTTTC.